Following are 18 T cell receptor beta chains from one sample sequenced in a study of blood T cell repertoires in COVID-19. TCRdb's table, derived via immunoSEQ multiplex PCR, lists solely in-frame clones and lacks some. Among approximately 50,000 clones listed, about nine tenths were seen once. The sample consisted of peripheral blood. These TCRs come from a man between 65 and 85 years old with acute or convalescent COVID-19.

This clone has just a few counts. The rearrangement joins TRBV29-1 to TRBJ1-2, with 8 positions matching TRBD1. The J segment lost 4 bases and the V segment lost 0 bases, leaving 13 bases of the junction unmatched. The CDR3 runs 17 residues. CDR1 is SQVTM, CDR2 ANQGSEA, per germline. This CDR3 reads CSVEEWAGGFGGYGYTF. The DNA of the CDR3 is TGCAGCGTTGAAGAATGGGCAGGGGGCTTCGGGGGCTATGGCTACACCTTC. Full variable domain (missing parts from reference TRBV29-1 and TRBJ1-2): SAVISQKPSRDICQRGTSLTIQCQVDSQVTMMFWYRQQPGQSLTLIATANQGSEATYESGFVIDKFPISRPNLTFSTLTVSNMSPEDSSIYLCSVEEWAGGFGGYGYTFGSGTRLTVV.

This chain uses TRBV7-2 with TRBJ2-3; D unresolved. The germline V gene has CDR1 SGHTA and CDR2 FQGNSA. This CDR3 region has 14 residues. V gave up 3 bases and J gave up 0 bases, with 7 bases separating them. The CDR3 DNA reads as TGTGCCAGCAGCTTCCTCCCTAGCACAGATACGCAGTATTTT. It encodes CASSFLPSTDTQYF.

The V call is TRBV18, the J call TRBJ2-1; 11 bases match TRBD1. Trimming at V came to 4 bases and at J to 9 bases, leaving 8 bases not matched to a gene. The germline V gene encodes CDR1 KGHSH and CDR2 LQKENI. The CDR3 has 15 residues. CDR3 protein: CASSLPGTGGSEQFF. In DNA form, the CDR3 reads TGTGCCAGCTCACTACCCGGGACAGGGGGGTCTGAGCAGTTCTTC.

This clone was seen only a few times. The CDR3 DNA sequence: TGCGCCAGCAGCCGTTATAATGTAGGGGACACTGAAGCTTTCTTT. It specifies CASSRYNVGDTEAFF. V usage is TRBV4-1 and J usage is TRBJ1-1; TRBD1 might be the D (5 bases). Germline values: CDR1 MGHRA, CDR2 YSYEKL. This CDR3 is 15 amino acids long. The V gene lost 4 bases and the J gene lost 3 bases, with 15 bases spanning the gap.

The CDR3 region is CASSLGSRYGGGNEQFF. Written as DNA, the CDR3 is TGTGCCAGCAGCTTGGGTAGTCGGTACGGCGGGGGCAATGAGCAGTTCTTC. The chain employs TRBV5-4 and TRBJ2-1; 7 nucleotides align to TRBD2. This CDR3 is 17 amino acids long. CDR1 is SGHNT, CDR2 YYREEE, per germline (reference sequence). The V segment lost 0 bases and the J segment 6 bases; nucleotides outside the gene matches: 12.

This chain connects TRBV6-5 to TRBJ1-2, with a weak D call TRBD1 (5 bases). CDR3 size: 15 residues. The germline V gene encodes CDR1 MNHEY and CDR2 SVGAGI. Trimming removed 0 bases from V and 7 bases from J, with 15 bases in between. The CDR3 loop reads CASSYSGGAFGGYTF. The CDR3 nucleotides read TGTGCCAGCAGTTACTCGGGAGGGGCGTTCGGTGGCTACACCTTC.

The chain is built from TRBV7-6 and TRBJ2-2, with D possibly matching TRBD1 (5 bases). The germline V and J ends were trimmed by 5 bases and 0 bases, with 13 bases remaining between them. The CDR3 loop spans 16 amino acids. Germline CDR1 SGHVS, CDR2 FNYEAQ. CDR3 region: CASSATANANTGELFF. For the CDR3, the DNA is TGTGCCAGCAGCGCGACAGCCAACGCGAACACCGGGGAGCTGTTTTTT.

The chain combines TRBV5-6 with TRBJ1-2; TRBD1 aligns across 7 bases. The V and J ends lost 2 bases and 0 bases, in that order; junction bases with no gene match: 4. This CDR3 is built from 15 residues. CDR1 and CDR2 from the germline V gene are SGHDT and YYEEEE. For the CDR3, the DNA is TGTGCCAGCAGCTTTCGGACAGGTACTAACTATGGCTACACCTTC. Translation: CASSFRTGTNYGYTF.

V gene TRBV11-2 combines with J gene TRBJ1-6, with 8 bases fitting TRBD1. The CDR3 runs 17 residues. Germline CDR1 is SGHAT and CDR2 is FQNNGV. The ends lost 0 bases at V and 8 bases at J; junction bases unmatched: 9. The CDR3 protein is CASSLEGPGGWDSPLHF. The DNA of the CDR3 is TGTGCCAGCAGCTTAGAGGGCCCAGGGGGCTGGGATTCACCCCTCCACTTT. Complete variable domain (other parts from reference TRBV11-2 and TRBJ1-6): EAGVAQSPRYKIIEKRQSVAFWCNPISGHATLYWYQQILGQGPKLLIQFQNNGVVDDSQLPKDRFSAERLKGVDSTLKIQPAKLEDSAVYLCASSLEGPGGWDSPLHFGNGTRLTVT.

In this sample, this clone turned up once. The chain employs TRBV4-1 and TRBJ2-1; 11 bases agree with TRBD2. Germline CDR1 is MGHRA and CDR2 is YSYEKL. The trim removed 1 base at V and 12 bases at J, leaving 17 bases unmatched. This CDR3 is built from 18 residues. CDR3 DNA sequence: TGCGCCAGCAGCCAAGGGGGCCCTAGCGGGGGGTTCCTTTTGGGGCAGTTCTTC. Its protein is CASSQGGPSGGFLLGQFF.

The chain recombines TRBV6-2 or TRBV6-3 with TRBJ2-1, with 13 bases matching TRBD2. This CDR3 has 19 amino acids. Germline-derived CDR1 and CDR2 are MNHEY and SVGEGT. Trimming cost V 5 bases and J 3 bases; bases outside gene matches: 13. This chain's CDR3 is CASSPGGTSGAHNYNEQFF. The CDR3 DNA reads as TGTGCCAGCAGTCCCGGGGGGACTAGCGGGGCCCATAACTACAATGAGCAGTTCTTC.

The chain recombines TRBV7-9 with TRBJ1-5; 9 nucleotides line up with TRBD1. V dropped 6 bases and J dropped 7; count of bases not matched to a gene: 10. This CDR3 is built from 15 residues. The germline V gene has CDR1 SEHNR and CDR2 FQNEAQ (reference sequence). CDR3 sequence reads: CASSPPDRGGQPQHF. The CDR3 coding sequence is TGTGCCAGCAGTCCCCCGGACAGGGGAGGACAGCCCCAGCATTTT.

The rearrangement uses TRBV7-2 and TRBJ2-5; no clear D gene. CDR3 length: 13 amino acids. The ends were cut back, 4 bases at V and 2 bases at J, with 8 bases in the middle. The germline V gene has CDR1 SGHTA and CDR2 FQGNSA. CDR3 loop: CASSSGHQETQYF. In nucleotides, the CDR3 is TGTGCCAGCAGCTCTGGGCATCAAGAGACCCAGTACTTC.

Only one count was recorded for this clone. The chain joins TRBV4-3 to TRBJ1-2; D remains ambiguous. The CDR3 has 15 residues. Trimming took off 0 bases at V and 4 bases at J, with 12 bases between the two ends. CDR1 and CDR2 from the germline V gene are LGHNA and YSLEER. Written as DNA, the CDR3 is TGCGCCAGCAGCCAAGAACCAGGAACTCGCTATGGCTACACCTTC. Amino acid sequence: CASSQEPGTRYGYTF.

Here the CDR3 reads CASSYLDRRDPYGYTF. The CDR3 DNA is TGTGCCAGCAGTTATCTTGACAGGAGAGATCCCTATGGCTACACCTTC. The J gene is TRBJ1-2, the V gene TRBV6-2 or TRBV6-3; D possibly corresponds to TRBD1 (6 bases). The CDR3 runs 16 residues. Germline CDR1 MNHEY, CDR2 SVGEGT. V lost 3 bases and J lost 4, with 18 bases in between.

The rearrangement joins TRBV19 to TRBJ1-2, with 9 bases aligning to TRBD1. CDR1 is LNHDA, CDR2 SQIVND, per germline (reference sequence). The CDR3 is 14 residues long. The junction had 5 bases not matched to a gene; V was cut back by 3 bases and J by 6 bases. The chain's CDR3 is CASSMSGQGDGYTF. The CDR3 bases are TGTGCCAGTAGTATGTCGGGACAGGGTGATGGCTACACCTTC.

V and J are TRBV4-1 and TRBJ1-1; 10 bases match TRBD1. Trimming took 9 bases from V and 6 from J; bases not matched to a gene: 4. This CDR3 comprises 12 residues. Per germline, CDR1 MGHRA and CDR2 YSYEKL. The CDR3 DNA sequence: TGCGCCAGTCGACAGGGGGCAGCTGAAGCTTTCTTT. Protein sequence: CASRQGAAEAFF.

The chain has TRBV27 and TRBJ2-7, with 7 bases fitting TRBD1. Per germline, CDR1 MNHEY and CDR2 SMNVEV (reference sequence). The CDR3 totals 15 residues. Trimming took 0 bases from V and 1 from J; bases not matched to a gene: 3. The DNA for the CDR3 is TGTGCCAGCAGTTTATCGTCACAGGGGTCCTACGAGCAGTACTTC. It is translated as CASSLSSQGSYEQYF.